The text below deals with one TCR beta chain. Its antigen is unidentified. The sample belongs to a study of neoadjuvant nivolumab and ipilimumab in lung cancer. About the study: Nivolumab 3 mg/kg was given days 1, 15 and 29, plus ipilimumab 1 mg/kg day 1 in combination. General study results and limits: Compared with tumor-adjacent uninvolved lung, resected tumors showed greater richness and clonality. TCR receptors were sequenced in few samples.

Data came from immunoSEQ multiplex PCR; TCRdb stores just in-frame clones and leaves some out. The sample yields 40,000 to 60,000 clones, 75% to 90% seen once. Trimming shortened V by 8 bases and J by 2 bases, and 25 bases separated the two germline ends. The germline gives CDR1 SEHNR, CDR2 FQNEAQ (reference sequence). The CDR3 is 18 amino acids. This clonotype was obtained from an adult with non-small cell lung cancer. Some clones in this sample may be carry-over from other donors' samples. Here the sequenced sample was blood, taken before neoadjuvant nivolumab, alone or with ipilimumab. The chain joins TRBV7-9 to TRBJ2-1, with D perhaps being TRBD1 or TRBD2 (5 bases each). The chain's CDR3 is CASAPRSGLAGAYNEQFF. CDR3 bases: TGTGCCAGCGCGCCCAGGTCAGGGTTGGCCGGGGCCTACAATGAGCAGTTCTTC.